This T cell receptor beta chain was retrieved from a study of T cell repertoires in cytomegalovirus infection. Background on the study: Both a matching HLA type and CMV infection were indicated by public TCR beta signatures.

This clonotype turned up a few times. Its target is not known. Germline V lookup: CDR1 KGHDR, CDR2 SFDVKD. Trimming took off 5 bases at V and 6 bases at J, with 12 bases between the two ends. The CDR3 totals 13 residues. Notes on the study in general: The ex vivo response was dominated by HLA-C-restricted CMV-specific TCR beta clonotypes.

TCRdb itself ran the reads through MiXCR, one entry per CDR3 protein. The repertoire holds 500,000 or so distinct CDR3 sequences, with 16% as singletons. The rearrangement uses TRBV24-1 and TRBJ1-2, with a weak D call TRBD1 (6 bases). Sequenced material: CD8+ T cells from PBMCs. The source of this sequence is a human donor in good health (CMV status not recorded). Some clones in this sample may be carry-over from other donors' samples. This CDR3 is CATSAGGSDGYTF. Here the CDR3 DNA reads TGTGCCACCAGTGCTGGGGGCAGCGATGGCTACACCTTC.